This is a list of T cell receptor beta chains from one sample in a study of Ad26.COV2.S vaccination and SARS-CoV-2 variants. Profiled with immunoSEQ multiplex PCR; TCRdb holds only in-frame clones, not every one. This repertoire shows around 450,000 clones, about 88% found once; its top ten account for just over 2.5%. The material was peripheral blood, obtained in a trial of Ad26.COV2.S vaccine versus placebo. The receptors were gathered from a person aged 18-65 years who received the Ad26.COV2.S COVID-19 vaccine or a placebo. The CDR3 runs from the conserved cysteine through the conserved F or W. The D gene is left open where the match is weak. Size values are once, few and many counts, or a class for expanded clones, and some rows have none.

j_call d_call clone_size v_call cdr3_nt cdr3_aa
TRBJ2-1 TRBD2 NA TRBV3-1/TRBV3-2 TGTGCCAGCAGCCCACTCCCGGGACTAGCGGGAGGTGGGTACAATGAGCAGTTCTTC CASSPLPGLAGGGYNEQFF
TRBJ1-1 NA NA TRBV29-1 TGCAGCGGGAAGACAGGCAATGAAGCTTTCTTT CSGKTGNEAFF
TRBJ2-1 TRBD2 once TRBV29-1 TGCAGCGTTGGGCTAGCGGCTTTCCTAGGGGATGAGCAGTTCTTC CSVGLAAFLGDEQFF
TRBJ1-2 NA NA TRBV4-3 TGCGCCAGCAGCCACCACCCCCGGCCCAGCTATGGCTACACCTTC CASSHHPRPSYGYTF
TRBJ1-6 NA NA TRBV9 TGTGCCAGCACCCACGGGACGTACAACGATTCACCCCTCCACTTT CASTHGTYNDSPLHF
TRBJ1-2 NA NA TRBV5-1 TGCGCCAGCAGCTTGTATAGGGGTGATGGCTACACCTTC CASSLYRGDGYTF
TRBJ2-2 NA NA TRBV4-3 TGCGCCAGCAGCCAAGGCCCAGGGAAAGGGCCCTACACCGGGGAGCTGTTTTTT CASSQGPGKGPYTGELFF
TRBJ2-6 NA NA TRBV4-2 TGTGCCAGCAGCCATCGCCGAAACAGGGACGATGCTGGGGCCAACGTCCTGACTTTC CASSHRRNRDDAGANVLTF
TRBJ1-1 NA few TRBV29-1 TGCAGCGTTCTGTCCTTGAACACTGAAGCTTTCTTT CSVLSLNTEAFF
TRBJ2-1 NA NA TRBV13 TGTGCCAGCAGCTTAAGACGCCGGAGAGAGCAGTTCTTC CASSLRRRREQFF
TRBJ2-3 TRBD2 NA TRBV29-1 TGCAGCGCTATGGGACTAGCGGGCACAGATACGCAGTATTTT CSAMGLAGTDTQYF
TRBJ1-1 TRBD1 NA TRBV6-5 TGTGCCAGCGCCCCCTGGGGACAGACTGAAGCTTTCTTT CASAPWGQTEAFF
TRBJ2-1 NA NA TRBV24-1 TGTGCCACCCGGGACACCTACAATGAGCAGTTCTTC CATRDTYNEQFF
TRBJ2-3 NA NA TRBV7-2 TGTGCCAGCAGCTTCTTAGCGACCCGCACAGATACGCAGTATTTT CASSFLATRTDTQYF
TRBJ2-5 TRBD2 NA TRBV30 TGTGCCTGGAGAGAGGGGACTAGCGGGGGCCAAGAGACCCAGTACTTC CAWREGTSGGQETQYF
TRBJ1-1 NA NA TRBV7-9 TGTGCCAGCAGCTTAATGACGGGAACTGAAGCTTTCTTT CASSLMTGTEAFF
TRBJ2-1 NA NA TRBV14 TGTGCCAGCAGCCAAGATTCTAGCGCCTACAATGAGCAGTTCTTC CASSQDSSAYNEQFF
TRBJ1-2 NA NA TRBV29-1 TGCAGCACTGGGGGGCAGGGAAACTATGGCTACACCTTC CSTGGQGNYGYTF
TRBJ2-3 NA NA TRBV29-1 TGCAGCGTTGTTCGACAGACTACAGATACGCAGTATTTT CSVVRQTTDTQYF
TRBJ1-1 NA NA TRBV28 TGTGCCAGCAAAAGGGGGAACACTGAAGCTTTCTTT CASKRGNTEAFF
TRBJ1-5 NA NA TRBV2 TGTGCCAGCACCCGGGACCACAATCAGCCCCAGCATTTT CASTRDHNQPQHF
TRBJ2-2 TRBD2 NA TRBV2 TGTGCCAGCAGTGATAAACCCCGACTAGCGGGGGACACCGGGGAGCTGTTTTTT CASSDKPRLAGDTGELFF
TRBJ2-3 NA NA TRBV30 TGTGCCTGGAGTGTAATCTTCAGAGATACGCAGTATTTT CAWSVIFRDTQYF
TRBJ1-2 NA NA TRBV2 TGTGCCAGCGGCTGGTATAACTATGGCTACACCTTC CASGWYNYGYTF
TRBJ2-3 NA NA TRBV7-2 TGTGCCAGCAGCTTAAGATTGCCAGATACGCAGTATTTT CASSLRLPDTQYF
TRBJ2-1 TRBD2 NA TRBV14 TGTGCCAGCAGCCAGATTAGCGGGGGGCTCTACAATGAGCAGTTCTTC CASSQISGGLYNEQFF
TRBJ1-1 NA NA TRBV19 TGTGCCAGTAGTATGCGGAGGTTCTGGAGCACTGAAGCTTTCTTT CASSMRRFWSTEAFF
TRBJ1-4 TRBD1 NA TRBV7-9 TGTGCCAGCAGCCCAGGGGGGGGCTGGGGTGAAAAACTGTTTTTT CASSPGGGWGEKLFF
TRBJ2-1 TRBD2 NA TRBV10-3 TGTGCCATCAGTTCCCAAAGCGGGGGGGACTACAATGAGCAGTTCTTC CAISSQSGGDYNEQFF
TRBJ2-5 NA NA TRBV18 TGTGCCAGCTCTGAGCTCCGAGAGACCCAGTACTTC CASSELRETQYF
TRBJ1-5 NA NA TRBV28 TGTGCCAGCAGCATCCCGGGTCAGCCCCAGCATTTT CASSIPGQPQHF
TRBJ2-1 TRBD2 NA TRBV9 TGTGCCAGCAGCGTTCCCGGACTAGCGGAAAACAATGAGCAGTTCTTC CASSVPGLAENNEQFF
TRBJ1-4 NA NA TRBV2 TGTGCCAGCAGTGAGGTAAATGAAAAACTGTTTTTT CASSEVNEKLFF
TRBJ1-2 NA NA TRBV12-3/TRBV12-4 TGTGCCAGCAGTTATCGGGGGAACTATGGCTACACCTTC CASSYRGNYGYTF
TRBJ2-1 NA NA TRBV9 TGTGCCAGCAGCGTAGTCTCTGGCAATGAGCAGTTCTTC CASSVVSGNEQFF
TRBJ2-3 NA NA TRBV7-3 TGTGCCAGCAGCTTAAAGGAAACCAGGACCCTAGTTAATGTTGATACGCAGTATTTT CASSLKETRTLVNVDTQYF
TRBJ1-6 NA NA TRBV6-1 TGTGCCAGCAGTGAAGCGGTACTCTATAATTCACCCCTCCACTTT CASSEAVLYNSPLHF
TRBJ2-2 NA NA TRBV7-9 TGTGCCAGCAGCTTCACTGCCGAGGGGGAGCTGTTTTTT CASSFTAEGELFF
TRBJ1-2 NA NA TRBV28 TGTGCCAGCAGTTTTTCGGGGGCGCGTTATGGCTACACCTTC CASSFSGARYGYTF
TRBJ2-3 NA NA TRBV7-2 TGTGCCAGCAGCGTAGCTAGTGGTGCGCGCACAGATACGCAGTATTTT CASSVASGARTDTQYF